This T cell receptor beta chain is drawn from a study of early stage breast cancer tumors. Overall study: Of some 15 invasive breast tumors, about a dozen were hormone receptor-positive, HER2-negative. Samples were sequenced at about 10-fold average coverage.

Sequencing was performed with immunoSEQ multiplex PCR; in TCRdb, only in-frame clones are kept and a portion is missing. The sample includes about 51,000 clones, roughly 78% of them seen just once. The clonotype originates from a person aged 35-49 years with breast cancer. The sample was blood.

CDR3 nucleotide sequence: TGTGCCATCAGTGAGTCGTCCCAGACAGATACGCAGTATTTT. It translates to CAISESSQTDTQYF. This sequence joins TRBV10-3 and TRBJ2-3; D gene unclear. The V and J ends lost 0 bases and 3 bases respectively, with 7 bases between them. CDR1 ENHRY and CDR2 SYGVKD come from the germline V gene. CDR3 length: 14 residues.